These T cell receptor beta chains were read from a single sample in a study of blood T cell repertoires in COVID-19. Sequenced by immunoSEQ multiplex PCR; TCRdb stores in-frame clones only, minus some. The repertoire holds around 200,000 clones, with roughly 80% as singletons. The sequencing sample was made of peripheral blood. The receptor set was obtained from a human donor in a cohort sampled during active COVID-19. Each CDR3 is given with its conserved first and last residue. D genes are given only for firm matches.

d_call: .; j_call: TRBJ2-1; v_call: TRBV12-5; cdr3_aa: CASGLSSNEQFF
d_call: TRBD2; j_call: TRBJ2-7; v_call: TRBV30; cdr3_aa: CAWSTRGRTNEQYF
d_call: TRBD1; j_call: TRBJ1-4; v_call: TRBV11-2; cdr3_aa: CASSSRQGKGEKLFF
d_call: TRBD2; j_call: TRBJ2-2; v_call: TRBV3-1/TRBV3-2; cdr3_aa: CASTWEVAGGNTGELFF
d_call: .; j_call: TRBJ1-1; v_call: TRBV5-4; cdr3_aa: CASSSYTEENTEAFF
d_call: .; j_call: TRBJ1-5; v_call: TRBV5-3; cdr3_aa: CARSRRRLSNQPQHF
d_call: .; j_call: TRBJ2-7; v_call: TRBV29-1; cdr3_aa: CSVRGLNYEQYF
d_call: .; j_call: TRBJ1-2; v_call: TRBV2; cdr3_aa: CASSGPPRNYGYTF
d_call: .; j_call: TRBJ2-7; v_call: TRBV7-8; cdr3_aa: CASSMGGAASYEQYF
d_call: .; j_call: TRBJ2-7; v_call: TRBV7-3; cdr3_aa: CASSDSGYEQYF
d_call: .; j_call: TRBJ2-7; v_call: TRBV2; cdr3_aa: CASTTEVGAGYEQYF
d_call: TRBD1; j_call: TRBJ1-4; v_call: TRBV15; cdr3_aa: CATSRAGQGATNEKLFF
d_call: TRBD2; j_call: TRBJ2-1; v_call: TRBV28; cdr3_aa: CASTPKGSSGSPNEQFF
d_call: TRBD2; j_call: TRBJ2-7; v_call: TRBV18; cdr3_aa: CASSPPVSLAGAYEQYF
d_call: .; j_call: TRBJ2-5; v_call: TRBV15; cdr3_aa: CATSRTRRVRAEETQYF
d_call: TRBD1; j_call: TRBJ1-1; v_call: TRBV7-9; cdr3_aa: CASSLRQGNTEAFF
d_call: TRBD2; j_call: TRBJ2-7; v_call: TRBV12-3/TRBV12-4; cdr3_aa: CASSREGWEQYF
d_call: .; j_call: TRBJ2-5; v_call: TRBV5-1; cdr3_aa: CASSLAVRTAAQETQYF
d_call: TRBD1; j_call: TRBJ2-5; v_call: TRBV29-1; cdr3_aa: CSARKVRGPETQYF
d_call: .; j_call: TRBJ1-1; v_call: TRBV5-1; cdr3_aa: CASSLDVLTGEAFF
d_call: TRBD1; j_call: TRBJ1-6; v_call: TRBV11-2; cdr3_aa: CASSLVLSGTANSPLHF
d_call: TRBD2; j_call: TRBJ2-1; v_call: TRBV28; cdr3_aa: CASSPTSGRHYNEQFF
d_call: TRBD2; j_call: TRBJ2-2; v_call: TRBV4-3; cdr3_aa: CASSQDRTSGSLTGELFF
d_call: TRBD2; j_call: TRBJ2-1; v_call: TRBV7-3; cdr3_aa: CASSPLAGSSYNEQFF
d_call: .; j_call: TRBJ1-5; v_call: TRBV30; cdr3_aa: CAWSSGHNQPQHF
d_call: TRBD2; j_call: TRBJ2-7; v_call: TRBV3-1/TRBV3-2; cdr3_aa: CASSPDLRETRVHEQYF
d_call: .; j_call: TRBJ2-7; v_call: TRBV18; cdr3_aa: CASSSSGSEQYF
d_call: .; j_call: TRBJ2-3; v_call: TRBV7-2; cdr3_aa: CASSSWWGVERDTQYF
d_call: .; j_call: TRBJ1-1; v_call: TRBV4-2; cdr3_aa: CASSQGSVGAEAFF
d_call: .; j_call: TRBJ2-1; v_call: TRBV24-1; cdr3_aa: CATSEPGSNNEQFF
d_call: .; j_call: TRBJ1-1; v_call: TRBV18; cdr3_aa: CASLSREPNTEAFF
d_call: .; j_call: TRBJ2-6; v_call: TRBV28; cdr3_aa: CASSLSEGGANVLTF
d_call: .; j_call: TRBJ1-2; v_call: TRBV7-2; cdr3_aa: CASTHRANYGYTF
d_call: TRBD1; j_call: TRBJ1-4; v_call: TRBV6-6; cdr3_aa: CASSSYRGRSEKLFF
d_call: TRBD1; j_call: TRBJ1-6; v_call: TRBV30; cdr3_aa: CAWSAWDSYNNSPLHF
d_call: TRBD1; j_call: TRBJ1-1; v_call: TRBV18; cdr3_aa: CASSRLQGAETEAFF
d_call: TRBD2; j_call: TRBJ2-3; v_call: TRBV7-2; cdr3_aa: CASSPTILLAGGRGDTQYF
d_call: .; j_call: TRBJ1-2; v_call: TRBV2; cdr3_aa: CASSADGLNYGYTF
d_call: TRBD1; j_call: TRBJ1-4; v_call: TRBV6-5; cdr3_aa: CASSYRGGDEKLFF
d_call: TRBD2; j_call: TRBJ2-7; v_call: TRBV7-2; cdr3_aa: CASSTIAGGREQYF
d_call: TRBD2; j_call: TRBJ2-1; v_call: TRBV15; cdr3_aa: CATSKLAGAGNEQFF
d_call: .; j_call: TRBJ2-3; v_call: TRBV14; cdr3_aa: CASSSGTDTQYF
d_call: .; j_call: TRBJ1-5; v_call: TRBV27; cdr3_aa: CASSPRQVGNQPQHF
d_call: .; j_call: TRBJ1-1; v_call: TRBV5-6; cdr3_aa: CASSDLGGYLSMNTEAFF
d_call: TRBD1; j_call: TRBJ1-1; v_call: TRBV11-2; cdr3_aa: CATSGQLNTEAFF
d_call: .; j_call: TRBJ2-5; v_call: TRBV12-3/TRBV12-4; cdr3_aa: CASSPGLTGTQYF
d_call: .; j_call: TRBJ1-1; v_call: TRBV27; cdr3_aa: CASSSPAGTGNTEAFF
d_call: .; j_call: TRBJ2-1; v_call: TRBV21-1; cdr3_aa: CASSKGTSNNEQFF
d_call: .; j_call: TRBJ1-2; v_call: TRBV28; cdr3_aa: CASRGLANYGYTF
d_call: TRBD1; j_call: TRBJ2-2; v_call: TRBV4-3; cdr3_aa: CASSQLTGATGELFF
d_call: TRBD2; j_call: TRBJ2-1; v_call: TRBV4-3; cdr3_aa: CASSLTSRNEQFF
d_call: .; j_call: TRBJ2-2; v_call: TRBV5-1; cdr3_aa: CASAAVGTGELFF
d_call: TRBD2; j_call: TRBJ2-7; v_call: TRBV24-1; cdr3_aa: CATSDPRFGRNDEQYF
d_call: .; j_call: TRBJ2-7; v_call: TRBV11-3; cdr3_aa: CASSLDMSSYEQYF
d_call: .; j_call: TRBJ2-4; v_call: TRBV6-2/TRBV6-3; cdr3_aa: CASSYWRINIQYF
d_call: .; j_call: TRBJ1-1; v_call: TRBV4-3; cdr3_aa: CASSQDARASTEAFF
d_call: TRBD1; j_call: TRBJ2-5; v_call: TRBV29-1; cdr3_aa: CSVEGTGGETQYF
d_call: TRBD1; j_call: TRBJ2-6; v_call: TRBV5-1; cdr3_aa: CASSLRLQGAGGANVLTF
d_call: TRBD2; j_call: TRBJ2-3; v_call: TRBV7-2; cdr3_aa: CASSPYKRGTDTQYF